This T cell receptor beta chain is drawn from a study of CD8 T cells in ankylosing spondylitis. Quantitative 5'-RACE with molecular barcodes generated TCR beta libraries. TCRdb passed the 5' RACE reads through MiXCR, listing each CDR3 protein once. The table lists around 300,000 distinct CDR3 sequences, about 9.9% of them singletons. The V gene lost 6 bases and the J gene lost 4 bases, with 13 bases spanning the gap. CDR3 length: 13 amino acids. The germline CDR1 and CDR2 sequences are SGDLS and YYNGEE. This clonotype has at least ten counts. The J gene is TRBJ1-2, the V gene TRBV9; no clear D. This sequence was found in a female donor with ankylosing spondylitis or in good health (not recorded which). Sequenced input: blood, either unsorted or a sorted T cell fraction (not recorded which). The CDR3 here is CASNPGPVYGYTF. The DNA of the CDR3 is TGTGCCAGCAATCCCGGTCCCGTCTATGGCTACACCTTC.